Listed here is a single TCR beta chain. Its antigen is as yet unknown. These data originate in a study of cytomegalovirus exposure and HLA in healthy donors. Background on the study: Roughly 80 million unique TCRs from HLA-typed donors made up an early data release.

PCR involved 60 Vbeta and 13 Jbeta primers. Assay used: immunoSEQ multiplex PCR; TCRdb lists only in-frame clones, some missing. The sample comprises 150,000 or so clones, roughly 80% of which are singletons, and 7% to 9% rests with the top ten. Points from the study as a whole: The only immune exposure information that was available was CMV serostatus. In a later analysis, a missense DCLRE1C variant was linked to TCR beta V- and J-gene trimming.

The CDR3 spans 15 residues. Per germline, CDR1 SEHNR and CDR2 FQNEAQ (reference sequence). The V end lost 5 bases, the J end lost 5 bases, and 16 bases lay between the germline ends. This rearrangement joins TRBV7-9 to TRBJ1-5; D is perhaps TRBD1 (6 bases). Sequenced: PBMCs. The sequence came from a male donor in good health and CMV-seropositive. In DNA, the CDR3 is TGTGCCAGCAGCCCCCGAGGGGGGGACTATCAGCCCCAGCATTTT. Amino acids: CASSPRGGDYQPQHF. Complete variable domain (other parts from reference TRBV7-9 and TRBJ1-5): DTGVSQNPRHKITKRGQNVTFRCDPISEHNRLYWYRQTLGQGPEFLTYFQNEAQLEKSRLLSDRFSAERPKGSFSTLEIQRTEQGDSAMYLCASSPRGGDYQPQHFGDGTRLSIL.